This T cell receptor beta chain came from a study of blood T cells in healthy people across ages. This CDR3 is built from 16 residues. The germline V and J ends were trimmed by 4 bases and 2 bases, with 17 bases remaining between them. Germline loops: CDR1 SGHDT, CDR2 YYEEEE. Together with a sample-barcoded 5' primer, a J-beta primer mix was included in a second PCR lasting about 6 to 11 cycles. TCRdb reanalysed the 5' RACE reads using MiXCR and keeps one entry per CDR3 protein. The profile shows about 1.8 million distinct CDR3 sequences, around 48% of them singletons. The TCR originated in a woman aged 40 to 49 in good health. The genes are TRBV5-6 and TRBJ2-3, with a tentative D call TRBD2 (5 bases). Sequencing was performed on blood. The CDR3 bases are TGTGCCAGCAGCCTGTCCCCGGGATCCTTCACAGATACGCAGTATTTT. The encoded protein is CASSLSPGSFTDTQYF.